Presented here are 5 T cell receptor beta chains from one specimen sequenced in a study of TIL therapy for anti-PD-1-resistant metastatic lung cancer. As to time point: pre-treatment sample, taken before nivolumab and TIL therapy. Pleural nodules or supraclavicular lymph nodes made up most of the excised metastases sampled. This was the immunoSEQ v3 assay. The table came from immunoSEQ multiplex PCR; TCRdb's copy has only in-frame clones and leaves some out. The top ten hold 7% to 9.5% of the sample, which has just over 25,000 clones, over 60% seen once. The specimen comprised tumor tissue, sampled at baseline. Every receptor here comes from a person between 25 and 80 years old with non-small cell lung cancer.

This clone was counted a single time. V usage is TRBV6-5 and J usage is TRBJ1-1; 7 bases are shared with TRBD1. With V trimmed by 2 bases and J by 10 bases, 7 bases remained unmatched. The V gene's germline CDR1 is MNHEY and CDR2 SVGAGI. The CDR3 has 13 residues. The CDR3 sequence: CASSYAGTAGAFF. CDR3 DNA sequence: TGTGCCAGCAGTTACGCCGGGACAGCAGGAGCTTTCTTT.

V usage is TRBV6-5 and J usage is TRBJ1-4; D call uncertain. This CDR3 is built from 13 residues. The germline V gene has CDR1 MNHEY and CDR2 SVGAGI. V gave up 5 bases and J gave up 8 bases, with 12 bases separating them. The CDR3 sequence is CASSALGGEKLFF. The CDR3 coding sequence is TGTGCCAGCAGTGCATTAGGAGGCGAAAAACTGTTTTTT.

The rearrangement joins TRBV9 to TRBJ2-3, with TRBD2 matching over 16 bases. J lost 6 bases, V lost 10 bases, and 11 bases had no gene match. Germline CDR1 is SGDLS and CDR2 is YYNGEE. The CDR3 has 16 amino acids. CDR3 protein: CASQGGTSGGADTQYF. The CDR3 DNA sequence: TGTGCCTCTCAAGGAGGGACTAGCGGGGGGGCGGATACGCAGTATTTT.

The CDR3 sequence: CASSSDGPGTQYF. In DNA form, the CDR3 reads TGTGCCAGCAGTTCCGACGGCCCGGGGACCCAGTACTTC. V usage is TRBV5-4 and J usage is TRBJ2-5; D is ambiguous. Per germline, CDR1 SGHNT and CDR2 YYREEE (reference sequence). Deletions cut 5 bases from V and 7 bases from J, with 15 bases between. CDR3 length: 13 amino acids.

The chain carries TRBV2 and TRBJ2-5, with D uncertain. V was shortened by 6 bases and J by 2 bases, with 10 bases between the two germline ends. Germline values: CDR1 SNHLY, CDR2 FYNNEI. CDR3 size: 13 residues. In DNA, the CDR3 is TGTGCCAGCAGCCTAGGATTACAAGAGACCCAGTACTTC. Its translation: CASSLGLQETQYF.